A selection of T cell receptor beta chains follows, all from one sample in a study of blood T cell repertoires in COVID-19. Produced via immunoSEQ multiplex PCR; TCRdb's table is partial and in-frame only. This table has about 250,000 clones, roughly 85% appearing once. Material: PBMCs or T cells enriched from blood (not recorded which). Receptor source: a woman aged 45-65 years with acute COVID-19. Each CDR3 is given with its conserved first and last residue. The D gene is left open where the match is weak. Size tells how often a clone was seen (once, few, many) or the class of an expanded clone, and some rows leave it out.

length	J	V	D	size	CDR3	DNA
14	TRBJ1-5	TRBV5-4	NA	NA	CASSLHPGNQPQHF	TGTGCCAGCAGCTTGCACCCGGGGAATCAGCCCCAGCATTTT
13	TRBJ1-2	TRBV6-5	NA	NA	CASVMTPRDGYTF	TGTGCCAGCGTTATGACTCCGAGGGATGGCTACACCTTC
15	TRBJ2-3	TRBV27	NA	NA	CASSWRDRSTDTQYF	TGTGCCAGCAGCTGGCGGGACAGATCCACAGATACGCAGTATTTT
14	TRBJ2-7	TRBV18	NA	NA	CASSPQESVYEQYF	TGTGCCAGCTCACCACAGGAGTCGGTCTACGAGCAGTACTTC
14	TRBJ1-4	TRBV18	NA	once	CASSRGGTNEKLFF	TGTGCCAGCTCACGTGGAGGTACTAATGAAAAACTGTTTTTT
17	TRBJ2-1	TRBV3-1/TRBV3-2	TRBD2	NA	CASSTRGSGGPTNEQFF	TGTGCCAGCAGCACCCGGGGGAGCGGGGGGCCCACCAATGAGCAGTTCTTC
15	TRBJ1-4	TRBV28	NA	NA	CASSPTENLMMVLFF	TGTGCCAGCAGTCCAACAGAGAACCTAATGATGGTACTGTTTTTT
16	TRBJ2-7	TRBV7-2	NA	few	CASSLGRDTRRYEQYF	TGTGCCAGCAGCTTAGGTAGGGACACACGTCGGTACGAGCAGTACTTC
14	TRBJ1-2	TRBV9	TRBD1	NA	CASRLGQGRWEYTF	TGTGCCAGCAGGTTAGGACAGGGAAGATGGGAGTACACCTTC
14	TRBJ2-7	TRBV14	NA	NA	CASSRPGHFYEQYF	TGTGCCAGCAGCCGCCCGGGACACTTCTACGAGCAGTACTTC
12	TRBJ1-3	TRBV29-1	NA	many	CSVDVRENTIYF	TGCAGCGTTGATGTGAGGGAAAACACCATATATTTT
18	TRBJ1-5	TRBV19	TRBD1	once	CASSIPDRGLVKVQPQHF	TGTGCCAGTAGTATACCTGACAGGGGGCTAGTAAAGGTTCAGCCCCAGCATTTT
15	TRBJ2-5	TRBV7-6	TRBD2	NA	CASSLQRGYQETQYF	TGTGCCAGCAGCTTGCAGCGGGGGTACCAAGAGACCCAGTACTTC